This T cell receptor beta chain was sequenced during a study of graft-versus-host responses after intestinal transplantation. About this clone: Its target is not known.

Study outcomes and limitations: Among recipient marrow samples, GvH clones were found; some appeared first in ileum or blood. High graft-versus-host to host-versus-graft clonal ratios were found in allografts of patients who had graft-donor T cell macrochimerism.

CDR1 is SGHTA and CDR2 is FQGTGA in the germline V gene. Trimming took 4 bases from V and 4 from J, leaving 8 bases between them. CDR3 length: 13 residues. Data came from immunoSEQ multiplex PCR; TCRdb stores just in-frame clones and leaves some out. The profile covers 90,000 to 130,000 clones, with 85% to 95% appearing a single time and less than 1.5% taken by the ten largest. This material consisted of unstimulated CD8+ T cells sorted from spleen or lymph node cells, taken before transplant. V is TRBV7-3 and J is TRBJ2-1; D is ambiguous. This TCR was recovered from a human donor who was the organ donor for an intestinal transplant. CDR3 amino acids: CASSWGLYNEQFF. CDR3 sequence (DNA): TGTGCCAGCAGCTGGGGTTTGTACAATGAGCAGTTCTTC.